This T cell receptor (beta chain) was sequenced in a study of cytomegalovirus exposure and HLA in healthy donors. Points from the study as a whole: Sequencing probably produced one cluster of sequence variants that were highly shared. For most TCR beta V segments, an earlier analysis put the productive rate at about 87% or about 30% of the time.

Use of 60 Vbeta and 13 Jbeta primers characterized the PCR. Data came from immunoSEQ multiplex PCR; TCRdb stores just in-frame clones and leaves some out. The profile covers 76,000 or so clones, with around 84% appearing a single time and roughly 9% taken by the ten largest. This clone turned up a few times. Its antigen remains unidentified. From germline, CDR1 is MDHEN and CDR2 SYDVKM. The ends were cut back, 5 bases at V and 3 bases at J, with 17 bases in the middle. This CDR3 is 16 amino acids long. This chain connects TRBV28 to TRBJ1-3; TRBD1 might be the D (5 bases). This clonotype originated in a woman aged 40 to 50 in good health and CMV-seropositive. The specimen was PBMCs. CDR3 DNA sequence: TGTGCCAGCAGTCCACGTCGACAGTTTCTTGGAAACACCATATATTTT. It yields the protein CASSPRRQFLGNTIYF.